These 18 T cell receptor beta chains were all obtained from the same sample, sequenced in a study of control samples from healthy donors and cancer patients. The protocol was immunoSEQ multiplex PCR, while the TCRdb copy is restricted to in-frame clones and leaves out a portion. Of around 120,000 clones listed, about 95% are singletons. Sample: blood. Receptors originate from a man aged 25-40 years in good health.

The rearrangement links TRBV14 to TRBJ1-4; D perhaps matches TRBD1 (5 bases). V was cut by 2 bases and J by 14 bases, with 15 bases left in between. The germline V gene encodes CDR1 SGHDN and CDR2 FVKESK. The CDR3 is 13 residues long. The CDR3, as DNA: TGTGCCAGCAGCCAACCGGACCGCGGGGGGCTGTTTTTT. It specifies CASSQPDRGGLFF.

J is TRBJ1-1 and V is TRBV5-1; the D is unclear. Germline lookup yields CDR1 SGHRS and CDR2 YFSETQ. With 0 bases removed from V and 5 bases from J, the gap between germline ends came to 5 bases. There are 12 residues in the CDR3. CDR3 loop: CASSLEGTEAFF. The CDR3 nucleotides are TGCGCCAGCAGCTTGGAGGGAACTGAAGCTTTCTTT. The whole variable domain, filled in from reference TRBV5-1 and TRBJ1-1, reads KAGVTQTPRYLIKTRGQQVTLSCSPISGHRSVSWYQQTPGQGLQFLFEYFSETQRNKGNFPGRFSGRQFSNSRSEMNVSTLELGDSALYLCASSLEGTEAFFGQGTRLTVV.

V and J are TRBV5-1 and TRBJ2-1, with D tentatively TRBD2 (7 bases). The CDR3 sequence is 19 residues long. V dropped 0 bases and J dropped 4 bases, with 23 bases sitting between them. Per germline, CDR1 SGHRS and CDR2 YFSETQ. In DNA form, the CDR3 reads TGCGCCAGCAGCTTGGGGGGACAAAGCCGGACTAGAGCGTACAATGAGCAGTTCTTC. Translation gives CASSLGGQSRTRAYNEQFF.

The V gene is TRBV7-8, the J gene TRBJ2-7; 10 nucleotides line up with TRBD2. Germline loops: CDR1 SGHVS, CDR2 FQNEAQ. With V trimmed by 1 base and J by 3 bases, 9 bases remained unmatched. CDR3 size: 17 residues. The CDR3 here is CASSLDSGGAFDYEQYF. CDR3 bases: TGTGCCAGCAGCTTAGACAGCGGGGGGGCCTTTGACTACGAGCAGTACTTC. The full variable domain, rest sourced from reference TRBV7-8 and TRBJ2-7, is GAGVSQSPRYKVAKRGQDVALRCDPISGHVSLFWYQQALGQGPEFLTYFQNEAQLDKSGLPSDRFFAERPEGSVSTLKIQRTQQEDSAVYLCASSLDSGGAFDYEQYFGPGTRLTVT.

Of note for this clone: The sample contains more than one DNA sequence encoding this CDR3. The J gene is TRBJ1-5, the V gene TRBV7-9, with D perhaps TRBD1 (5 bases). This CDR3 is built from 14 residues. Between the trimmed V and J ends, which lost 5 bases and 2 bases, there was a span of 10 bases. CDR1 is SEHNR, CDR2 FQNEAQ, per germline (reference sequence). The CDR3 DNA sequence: TGTGCCAGCAGCCGGGGCGGCGGCAATCAGCCCCAGCATTTT. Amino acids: CASSRGGGNQPQHF.

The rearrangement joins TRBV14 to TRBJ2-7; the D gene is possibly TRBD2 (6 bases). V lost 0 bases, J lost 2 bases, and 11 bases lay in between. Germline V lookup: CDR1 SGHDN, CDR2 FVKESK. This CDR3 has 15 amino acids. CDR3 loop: CASSQDRRATYEQYF. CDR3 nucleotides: TGTGCCAGCAGCCAAGATCGGAGGGCTACCTACGAGCAGTACTTC.

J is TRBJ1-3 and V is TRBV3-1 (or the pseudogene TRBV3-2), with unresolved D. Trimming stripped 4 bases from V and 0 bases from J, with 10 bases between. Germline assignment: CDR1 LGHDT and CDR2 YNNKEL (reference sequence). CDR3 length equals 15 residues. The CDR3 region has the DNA TGTGCCAGCAGCCTCCGAAGGAGCTCTGGAAACACCATATATTTT. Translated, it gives CASSLRRSSGNTIYF.

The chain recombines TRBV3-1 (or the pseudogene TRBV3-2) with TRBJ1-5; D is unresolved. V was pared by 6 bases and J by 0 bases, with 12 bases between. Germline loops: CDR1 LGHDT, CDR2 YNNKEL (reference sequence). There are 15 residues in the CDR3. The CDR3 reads CASSPALASNQPQHF. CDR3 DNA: TGTGCCAGCAGTCCTGCTTTGGCTAGCAATCAGCCCCAGCATTTT.

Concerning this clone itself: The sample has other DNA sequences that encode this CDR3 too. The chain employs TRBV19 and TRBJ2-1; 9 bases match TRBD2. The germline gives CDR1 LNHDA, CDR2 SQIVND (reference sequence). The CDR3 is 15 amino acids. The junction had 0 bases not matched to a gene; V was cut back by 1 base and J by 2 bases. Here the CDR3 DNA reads TGTGCCAGTAGTATAGTAGCGGGGGCCTACAATGAGCAGTTCTTC. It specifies CASSIVAGAYNEQFF. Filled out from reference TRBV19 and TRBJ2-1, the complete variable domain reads DGGITQSPKYLFRKEGQNVTLSCEQNLNHDAMYWYRQDPGQGLRLIYYSQIVNDFQKGDIAEGYSVSREKKESFPLTVTSAQKNPTAFYLCASSIVAGAYNEQFFGPGTRLTVL.

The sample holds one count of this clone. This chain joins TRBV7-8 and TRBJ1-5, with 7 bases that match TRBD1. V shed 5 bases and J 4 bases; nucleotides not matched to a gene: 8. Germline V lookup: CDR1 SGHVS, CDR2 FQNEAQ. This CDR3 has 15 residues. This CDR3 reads CASSTHRGSNQPQHF. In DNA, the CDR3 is TGTGCCAGCAGCACCCACAGGGGTTCGAATCAGCCCCAGCATTTT.

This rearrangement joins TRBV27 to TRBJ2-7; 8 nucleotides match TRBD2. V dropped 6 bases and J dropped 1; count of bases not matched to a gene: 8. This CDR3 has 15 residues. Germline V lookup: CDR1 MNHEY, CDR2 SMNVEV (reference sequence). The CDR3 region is CASSLTPSGSYEQYF. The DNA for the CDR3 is TGTGCCAGCAGCCTGACCCCTAGCGGGTCCTACGAGCAGTACTTC.

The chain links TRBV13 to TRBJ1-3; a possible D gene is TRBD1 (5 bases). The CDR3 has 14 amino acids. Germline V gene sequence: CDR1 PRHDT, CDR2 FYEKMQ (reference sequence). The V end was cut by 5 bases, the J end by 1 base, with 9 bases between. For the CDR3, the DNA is TGTGCCAGCAGCGCCAGGGTATCTGGAAACACCATATATTTT. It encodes CASSARVSGNTIYF.

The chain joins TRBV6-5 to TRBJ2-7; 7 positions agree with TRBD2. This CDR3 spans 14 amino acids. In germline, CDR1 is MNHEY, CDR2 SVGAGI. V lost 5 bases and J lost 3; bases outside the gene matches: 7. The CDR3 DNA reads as TGTGCCAGCAGTCAGAGCGGGAACGACTACGAGCAGTACTTC. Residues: CASSQSGNDYEQYF.

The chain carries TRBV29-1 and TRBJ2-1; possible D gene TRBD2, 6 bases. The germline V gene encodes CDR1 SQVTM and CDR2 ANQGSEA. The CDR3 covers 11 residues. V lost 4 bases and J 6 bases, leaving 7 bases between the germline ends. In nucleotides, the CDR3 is TGCAGCGTTGGGGGAGGCAATGAGCAGTTCTTC. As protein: CSVGGGNEQFF.

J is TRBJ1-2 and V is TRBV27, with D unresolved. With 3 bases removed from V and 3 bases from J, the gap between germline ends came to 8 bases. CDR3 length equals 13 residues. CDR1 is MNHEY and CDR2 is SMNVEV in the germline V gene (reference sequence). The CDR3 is CASSFGVDYGYTF. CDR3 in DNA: TGTGCCAGCAGTTTTGGGGTAGACTATGGCTACACCTTC.

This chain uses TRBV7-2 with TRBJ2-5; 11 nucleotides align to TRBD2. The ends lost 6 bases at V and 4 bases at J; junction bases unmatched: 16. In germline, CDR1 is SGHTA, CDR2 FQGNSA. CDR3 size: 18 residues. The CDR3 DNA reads TGTGCCAGCAGTTTTGCGAGTAGCGGGGGGGCCCATCGAGAGACCCAGTACTTC. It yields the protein CASSFASSGGAHRETQYF. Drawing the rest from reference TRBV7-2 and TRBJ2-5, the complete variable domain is GAGVSQSPSNKVTEKGKDVELRCDPISGHTALYWYRQSLGQGLEFLIYFQGNSAPDKSGLPSDRFSAERTGGSVSTLTIQRTQQEDSAVYLCASSFASSGGAHRETQYFGPGTRLLVL.

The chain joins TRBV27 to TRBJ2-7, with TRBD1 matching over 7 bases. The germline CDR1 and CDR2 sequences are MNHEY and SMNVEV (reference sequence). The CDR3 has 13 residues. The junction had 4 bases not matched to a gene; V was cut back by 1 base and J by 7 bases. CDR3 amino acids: CASSLFTGAEQYF. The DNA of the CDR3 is TGTGCCAGCAGTTTATTTACAGGGGCGGAGCAGTACTTC.

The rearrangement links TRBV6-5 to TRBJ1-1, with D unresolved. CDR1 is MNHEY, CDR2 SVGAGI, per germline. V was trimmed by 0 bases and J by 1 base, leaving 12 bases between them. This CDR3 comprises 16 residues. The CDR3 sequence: CASSYSIGRGNTEAFF. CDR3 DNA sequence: TGTGCCAGCAGTTACTCGATTGGACGGGGGAACACTGAAGCTTTCTTT.